This is a list of T cell receptor beta chains from one sample in a study of cytomegalovirus exposure and HLA in healthy donors. Assay: immunoSEQ multiplex PCR; the TCRdb copy retains only in-frame clones and omits some. The table for this sample gives more than 140,000 clones. Sequencing was done on a sample of PBMCs. These TCRs come from a woman younger than 30 in good health and CMV-seronegative. The CDR3 runs from the conserved cysteine through the conserved F or W. D genes are given only for firm matches.

v_call	j_call	d_call	cdr3_aa	cdr3_nt
TRBV13	TRBJ1-2	TRBD1	CASSYLGQGHGYTF	TGTGCCAGCAGCTACCTCGGACAGGGACATGGCTACACCTTC
TRBV12-5	TRBJ2-7	TRBD2	CASGLASGAYEQYF	TGTGCTAGTGGTTTGGCTAGCGGGGCCTACGAGCAGTACTTC
TRBV28	TRBJ2-2	NA	CASSLDTGELFF	TGTGCCAGCAGTCTAGACACCGGGGAGCTGTTTTTT
TRBV7-8	TRBJ2-1	NA	CASSLDSANYNEQFF	TGTGCCAGCAGCTTAGATAGCGCCAACTACAATGAGCAGTTCTTC
TRBV9	TRBJ2-5	TRBD1	CASSEQGMGETQYF	TGTGCCAGCAGCGAACAGGGGATGGGGGAGACCCAGTACTTC
TRBV4-1	TRBJ2-1	TRBD2	CASSPWTSGEINEQFF	TGCGCCAGCAGCCCTTGGACTAGCGGGGAGATCAATGAGCAGTTCTTC
TRBV5-1	TRBJ2-4	NA	CASSPGVEAGRVNIQYF	TGCGCCAGCAGCCCGGGTGTAGAGGCGGGACGCGTAAACATTCAGTACTTC
TRBV6-4	TRBJ1-2	NA	CASNTRINGYTF	TGTGCCAGCAACACAAGAATTAATGGCTACACCTTC
TRBV11-1	TRBJ2-5	NA	CASSLQPGSQETQYF	TGTGCCAGCAGCTTACAACCGGGGAGCCAAGAGACCCAGTACTTC
TRBV11-1	TRBJ2-1	TRBD1	CASSLSRQGVGNEQFF	TGTGCCAGCAGCCTATCTCGACAGGGTGTAGGCAATGAGCAGTTCTTC
TRBV23-1	TRBJ1-1	NA	CASSIGQENTEAFF	TGCGCCAGCAGTATTGGGCAGGAAAACACTGAAGCTTTCTTT
TRBV6-5	TRBJ1-3	NA	CAIPAGSGNTIYF	TGTGCCATCCCAGCAGGCTCTGGAAACACCATATATTTT
TRBV19	TRBJ1-4	TRBD1	CASSTSRPTGQNEKLFF	TGTGCCAGTAGTACATCCCGTCCGACAGGGCAGAATGAAAAACTGTTTTTT
TRBV5-1	TRBJ2-7	TRBD2	CASSLDLAGVQRSYEQYF	TGCGCCAGCAGCTTGGATCTAGCGGGAGTTCAGCGGTCCTACGAGCAGTACTTC
TRBV5-1	TRBJ2-1	TRBD2	CASSLGGTSGTGEQFF	TGCGCCAGCAGCTTGGGGGGGACTAGCGGGACGGGGGAGCAGTTCTTC
TRBV27	TRBJ2-3	NA	CASSLLIGDTQYF	TGTGCCAGCAGTTTACTTATTGGCGATACGCAGTATTTT
TRBV5-1	TRBJ2-1	NA	CASTSGGNEQFF	TGCGCCAGCACCTCCGGAGGAAATGAGCAGTTCTTC
TRBV5-4	TRBJ2-3	NA	CASSLAPASDTQYF	TGTGCCAGCAGCTTGGCCCCAGCGTCAGATACGCAGTATTTT
TRBV13	TRBJ2-2	NA	CASSLVRPGDPNTGELFF	TGTGCCAGCAGCTTAGTGAGGCCGGGAGACCCGAACACCGGGGAGCTGTTTTTT
TRBV7-2	TRBJ2-1	TRBD2	CASSLTSGRVNEQFF	TGTGCCAGCAGCTTAACTAGCGGGAGAGTCAATGAGCAGTTCTTC
TRBV19	TRBJ1-1	NA	CASTRGSGNTEAFF	TGTGCCAGTACAAGGGGGTCGGGGAACACTGAAGCTTTCTTT
TRBV2	TRBJ2-5	NA	CASIGGSGLETQYF	TGTGCCAGCATAGGAGGGAGTGGGTTGGAGACCCAGTACTTC
TRBV27	TRBJ1-2	TRBD1	CASSSTGAISGYTF	TGTGCCAGCAGTTCTACAGGGGCAATAAGCGGCTACACCTTC
TRBV5-1	TRBJ2-3	TRBD2	CASSSGTSGSLTQYF	TGCGCCAGCAGCTCCGGGACTAGCGGAAGTCTGACGCAGTATTTT
TRBV14	TRBJ1-2	NA	CASSPDSQYGYTF	TGTGCCAGCAGCCCGGACAGCCAATATGGCTACACCTTC
TRBV19	TRBJ2-1	TRBD2	CASSPSGGGRAGNEQFF	TGTGCCAGTAGTCCGTCTGGTGGCGGGAGGGCCGGAAATGAGCAGTTCTTC
TRBV27	TRBJ1-1	TRBD1	CASSYAATGINTEAFF	TGTGCCAGCAGTTACGCCGCGACAGGGATCAACACTGAAGCTTTCTTT
TRBV9	TRBJ2-3	NA	CASSGSYELSTDTQYF	TGTGCCAGCAGCGGGAGCTATGAGCTTAGCACAGATACGCAGTATTTT
TRBV18	TRBJ1-5	NA	CASSPSTGSNQPQHF	TGTGCCAGCTCACCATCGACAGGAAGCAATCAGCCCCAGCATTTT
TRBV6-1	TRBJ1-4	NA	CASKWGGSDEKLFF	TGTGCCAGCAAGTGGGGGGGGTCGGATGAAAAACTGTTTTTT
TRBV30	TRBJ2-2	NA	CAWRFVGYGTGELFF	TGTGCCTGGAGGTTCGTGGGCTACGGAACCGGGGAGCTGTTTTTT
TRBV14	TRBJ1-2	TRBD1	CASSQTGKYGYTF	TGTGCCAGCAGCCAGACAGGGAAGTATGGCTACACCTTC
TRBV2	TRBJ2-3	NA	CASSGISGDTQYF	TGTGCCAGCAGTGGGATTAGCGGAGATACGCAGTATTTT
TRBV27	TRBJ2-2	NA	CASSRTGELFF	TGTGCCAGCAGCCGTACCGGGGAGCTGTTTTTT
TRBV5-4	TRBJ2-3	TRBD2	CASSLGGVGLAGGPRDTQYF	TGTGCCAGCAGCTTGGGGGGTGTGGGACTAGCGGGAGGGCCGAGAGATACGCAGTATTTT
TRBV27	TRBJ1-5	TRBD1	CASSFGTGPNQPQHF	TGTGCCAGCAGTTTTGGGACAGGGCCCAATCAGCCCCAGCATTTT
TRBV7-8	TRBJ1-1	NA	CASSLSTGTEAFF	TGTGCCAGCAGCTTAAGTACAGGCACTGAAGCTTTCTTT
TRBV11-1	TRBJ2-7	TRBD1	CASSYDRGPYEQYF	TGTGCCAGCAGCTATGACAGGGGGCCCTACGAGCAGTACTTC
TRBV7-8	TRBJ2-7	TRBD2	CASSRTRHSSGRAYEQYF	TGTGCCAGCAGCCGGACTCGTCACTCTAGCGGGAGAGCCTACGAGCAGTACTTC